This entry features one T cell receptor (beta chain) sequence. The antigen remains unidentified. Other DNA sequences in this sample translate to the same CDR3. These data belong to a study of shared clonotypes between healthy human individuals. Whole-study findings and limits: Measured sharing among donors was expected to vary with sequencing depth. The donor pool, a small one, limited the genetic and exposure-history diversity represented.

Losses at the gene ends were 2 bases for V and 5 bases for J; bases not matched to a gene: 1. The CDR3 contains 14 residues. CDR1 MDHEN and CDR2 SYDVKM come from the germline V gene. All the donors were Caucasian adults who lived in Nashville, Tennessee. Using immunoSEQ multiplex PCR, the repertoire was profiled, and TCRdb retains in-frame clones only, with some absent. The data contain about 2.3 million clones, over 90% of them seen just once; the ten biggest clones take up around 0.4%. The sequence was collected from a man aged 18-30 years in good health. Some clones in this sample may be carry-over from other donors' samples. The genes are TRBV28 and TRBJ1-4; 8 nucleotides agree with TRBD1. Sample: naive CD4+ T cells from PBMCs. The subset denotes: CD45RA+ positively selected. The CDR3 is CASSLGQGNEKLFF. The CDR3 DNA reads TGTGCCAGCAGTTTAGGACAGGGAAATGAAAAACTGTTTTTT.